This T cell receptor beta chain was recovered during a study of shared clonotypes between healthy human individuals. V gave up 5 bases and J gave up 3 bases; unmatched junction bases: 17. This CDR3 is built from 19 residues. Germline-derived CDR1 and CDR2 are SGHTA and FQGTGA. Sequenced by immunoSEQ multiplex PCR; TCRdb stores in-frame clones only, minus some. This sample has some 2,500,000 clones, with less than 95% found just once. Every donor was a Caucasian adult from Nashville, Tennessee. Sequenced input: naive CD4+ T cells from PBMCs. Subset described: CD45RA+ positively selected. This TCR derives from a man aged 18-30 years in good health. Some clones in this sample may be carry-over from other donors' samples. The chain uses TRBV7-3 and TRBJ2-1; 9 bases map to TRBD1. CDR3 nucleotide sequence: TGTGCCAGCAGCCCTGGTTACAAGCCGGGACAGGGTATCTACAATGAGCAGTTCTTC. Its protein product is CASSPGYKPGQGIYNEQFF.